The 12 T cell receptor beta chains reported below all come from one sample, sequenced in a study of blood T cells in healthy people across ages. A second 7 to 11 cycle PCR used barcoded and J-beta primers. TCRdb ran MiXCR on the 5' RACE reads and lists one entry per CDR3 protein. This sample has approximately 780,000 distinct CDR3 sequences, with around 24% found just once. These same records also appear under a second study, on T cells of mothers and their children.

The sequenced material came from blood. Receptors were obtained from a boy younger than 18 in good health.

This clonotype was found a few times. The rearrangement links TRBV24-1 to TRBJ2-7, with D perhaps being TRBD1 or TRBD2 (5 bases each). CDR3 length: 15 residues. Trimming took 3 bases from V and 6 from J, leaving 17 bases between them. Germline values: CDR1 KGHDR, CDR2 SFDVKD. The CDR3 DNA follows: TGTGCCACCAGTGATCCCCGGGCCCTCGGGGCCGAGCAGTACTTC. This translates into CATSDPRALGAEQYF.

This clonotype was observed a handful of times. This sequence joins TRBV10-3 and TRBJ2-5; the match to TRBD2 covers 13 bases. The CDR3 has 13 amino acids. After removal of 10 bases from V and 7 bases from J, the junction contained 6 bases not matched to a gene. CDR1 and CDR2 (germline): ENHRY, SYGVKD. Here the CDR3 reads CASGTSGERTQYF. CDR3 nucleotide sequence: TGTGCCAGCGGGACTAGCGGGGAGAGGACCCAGTACTTC.

This clonotype was counted a few times. V usage is TRBV9 and J usage is TRBJ2-7; 9 nucleotides align to TRBD1. CDR3 length: 15 amino acids. Germline-derived CDR1 and CDR2 are SGDLS and YYNGEE. Unmatched junction bases numbered 5, after V lost 0 bases and J lost 4 bases. CDR3 bases: TGTGCCAGCAGCGTAGACGTACAGGGGGCTTACGAGCAGTACTTC. Amino acids: CASSVDVQGAYEQYF.

The chain employs TRBV7-9 and TRBJ1-1, with 8 positions matching TRBD1. Germline loops: CDR1 SEHNR, CDR2 FQNEAQ (reference sequence). The CDR3 covers 15 residues. V lost 5 bases, J lost 3 bases, and 8 bases stayed unmatched. The CDR3 DNA reads as TGTGCCAGCAGCATCCCGGACAGGGACCACACTGAAGCTTTCTTT. Protein: CASSIPDRDHTEAFF. Supplemented by reference TRBV7-9 and TRBJ1-1, the full variable domain reads DTGVSQNPRHKITKRGQNVTFRCDPISEHNRLYWYRQTLGQGPEFLTYFQNEAQLEKSRLLSDRFSAERPKGSFSTLEIQRTEQGDSAMYLCASSIPDRDHTEAFFGQGTRLTVV.

This clonotype occurred a few times. The chain recombines TRBV7-8 with TRBJ2-3; D uncertain. The CDR3 is 12 residues long. In germline, CDR1 is SGHVS, CDR2 FQNEAQ. V shed 6 bases and J shed 2 bases, with 6 bases lying between them. The CDR3 loop is CASSSHTDTQYF. The CDR3 DNA reads as TGTGCCAGCAGTTCCCACACAGATACGCAGTATTTT.

The gene calls are TRBV14 and TRBJ1-1; D might be TRBD1 (6 bases). Between the trimmed V and J ends, which lost 8 bases and 1 base, there was a span of 14 bases. Looked up from germline, CDR1 is SGHDN and CDR2 is FVKESK. This CDR3 comprises 14 residues. Here the CDR3 reads CASQTGPSNTEAFF. The CDR3 region has the DNA TGTGCCAGCCAAACAGGGCCCTCGAACACTGAAGCTTTCTTT.

The chain uses TRBV12-3 or TRBV12-4 and TRBJ2-5; maybe TRBD1 (5 bases). The CDR3 is 16 amino acids. V lost 2 bases, J lost 5 bases, and 18 bases lay in between. The CDR3 region has the DNA TGTGCCAGCAGTTTATACGTCGGGCAGGGTGAGGAGACCCAGTACTTC. As protein: CASSLYVGQGEETQYF.

The chain couples TRBV6-1 to TRBJ1-2; the D is unclear. This CDR3 region has 14 residues. The V end lost 1 base, the J end lost 6 bases, and 12 bases lay between the germline ends. The germline CDR1 and CDR2 sequences are MNHNS and SASEGT. Written as DNA, the CDR3 is TGTGCCAGCAGTGAAGAGGTCAGTAGGAATGGCTACACCTTC. Protein product: CASSEEVSRNGYTF.

The chain couples TRBV20-1 to TRBJ2-1, with D unclear. V lost 2 bases and J lost 4, with 6 bases in between. This CDR3 has 12 residues. Germline V CDR1 and CDR2: DFQATT, SNEGSKA (reference sequence). The CDR3 loop reads CSARWQYNEQFF. The CDR3 nucleotides read TGCAGTGCTAGATGGCAATACAATGAGCAGTTCTTC.

The table lists this clonotype with a count of one. The chain has TRBV6-2 or TRBV6-3 and TRBJ1-4; 9 bases align to TRBD1. V gave up 5 bases and J gave up 7 bases; unmatched junction bases: 5. Germline-derived CDR1 and CDR2 are MNHEY and SVGEGT. The CDR3 covers 14 residues. The CDR3 sequence is CASSGTGMSEKLFF. The CDR3 DNA is TGTGCCAGCAGTGGGACAGGGATGAGTGAAAAACTGTTTTTT.

This clonotype has just a few counts. The chain uses TRBV20-1 and TRBJ1-1; D unclear. Germline CDR1 reads DFQATT; CDR2 reads SNEGSKA (reference sequence). The CDR3 has 9 residues. With 4 bases removed from V and 11 bases from J, the gap between germline ends came to 8 bases. The CDR3 DNA follows: TGCAGTGCTAATTTCCCCGCTTTCTTT. Its protein product is CSANFPAFF.

The rearrangement links TRBV7-2 to TRBJ2-1; a possible D gene is TRBD2 (6 bases). Germline values: CDR1 SGHTA, CDR2 FQGNSA. The CDR3 has 16 residues. With 5 bases removed from V and 0 bases from J, the gap between germline ends came to 14 bases. CDR3 sequence: CASSGGRGASYNEQFF. The CDR3 DNA follows: TGTGCCAGCAGCGGAGGTCGCGGGGCCTCCTACAATGAGCAGTTCTTC.